This TCR beta chain was sequenced in a study of blood T cell repertoires in COVID-19. About the study: Samples taken during acute and convalescent COVID-19 were collected in the United States, Italy and Spain. T cells, B-cell-depleted T cells, or PBMCs supplied cDNA or gDNA.

Original handling: Amplification with reference gene primers provided the estimates of nucleated cell counts. Method: immunoSEQ multiplex PCR; TCRdb's copy keeps in-frame clones and lacks some. V, J and clone size are those of that table, while D and trimming were read from the DNA. Of 70,000 to 95,000 clones listed, roughly 92% are singletons. Germline CDR1 reads KGHDR; CDR2 reads SFDVKD. Trimming cost V 5 bases and J 2 bases; bases outside gene matches: 7. The CDR3 contains 15 residues. Sequenced: peripheral blood. This TCR was sampled from a woman aged 55-70 years with active COVID-19. V gene TRBV24-1 combines with J gene TRBJ2-5, with 7 bases identical to TRBD2. In nucleotides, the CDR3 is TGTGCCACCAGTGCGGGGGGAGGGCGGCAAGAGACCCAGTACTTC. Protein: CATSAGGGRQETQYF.